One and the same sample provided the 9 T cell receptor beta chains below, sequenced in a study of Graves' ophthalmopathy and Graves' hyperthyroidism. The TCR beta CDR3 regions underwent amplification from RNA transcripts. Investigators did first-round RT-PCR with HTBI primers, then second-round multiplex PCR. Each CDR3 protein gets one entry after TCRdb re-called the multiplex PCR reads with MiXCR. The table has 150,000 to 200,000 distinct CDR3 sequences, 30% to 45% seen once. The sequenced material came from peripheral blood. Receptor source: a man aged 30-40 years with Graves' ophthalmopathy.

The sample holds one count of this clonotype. In nucleotides, the CDR3 is TGTGCCAGCAGTTCTCGACAAGGCCAAGAGACCCAGTACTTC. Translated: CASSSRQGQETQYF. This chain uses TRBV6-5 with TRBJ2-5; unclear D gene. The V gene lost 4 bases and the J gene lost 1 base, with 10 bases spanning the gap. The CDR3 extends over 14 amino acids. Germline loops: CDR1 MNHEY, CDR2 SVGAGI.

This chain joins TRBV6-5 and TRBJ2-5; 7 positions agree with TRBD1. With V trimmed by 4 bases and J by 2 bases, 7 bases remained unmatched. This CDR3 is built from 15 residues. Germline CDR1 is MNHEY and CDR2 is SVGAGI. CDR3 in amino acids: CASSLQGRYQETQYF. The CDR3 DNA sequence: TGTGCCAGCAGTTTACAGGGGCGTTATCAAGAGACCCAGTACTTC.

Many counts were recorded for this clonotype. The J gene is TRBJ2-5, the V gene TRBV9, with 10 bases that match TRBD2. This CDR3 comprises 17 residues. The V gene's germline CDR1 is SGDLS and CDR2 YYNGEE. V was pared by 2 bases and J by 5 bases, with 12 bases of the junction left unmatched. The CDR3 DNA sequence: TGTGCCAGCAGCGTGGGAGCATGGACTAGCGGTCGTGAGACCCAGTACTTC. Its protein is CASSVGAWTSGRETQYF.

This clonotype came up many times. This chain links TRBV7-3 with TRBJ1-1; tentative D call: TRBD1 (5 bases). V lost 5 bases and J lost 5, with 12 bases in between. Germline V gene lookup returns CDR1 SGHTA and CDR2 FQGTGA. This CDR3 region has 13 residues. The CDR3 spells CASSQGRETEAFF. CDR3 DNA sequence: TGTGCCAGCAGCCAGGGCAGGGAGACTGAAGCTTTCTTT.

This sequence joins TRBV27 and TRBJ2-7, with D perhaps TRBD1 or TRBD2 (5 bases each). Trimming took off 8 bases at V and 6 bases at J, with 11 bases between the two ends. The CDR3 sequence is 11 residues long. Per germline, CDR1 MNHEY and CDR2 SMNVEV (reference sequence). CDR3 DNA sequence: TGTGCCAGCGGGGCACTAGGCGAGCAGTACTTC. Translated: CASGALGEQYF.

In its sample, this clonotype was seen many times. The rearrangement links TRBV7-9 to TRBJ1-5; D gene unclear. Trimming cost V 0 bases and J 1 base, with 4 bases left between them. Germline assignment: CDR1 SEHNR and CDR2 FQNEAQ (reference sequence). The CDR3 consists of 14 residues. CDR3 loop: CASSLAASNQPQHF. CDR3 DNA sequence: TGTGCCAGCAGCTTAGCGGCCAGCAATCAGCCCCAGCATTTT.

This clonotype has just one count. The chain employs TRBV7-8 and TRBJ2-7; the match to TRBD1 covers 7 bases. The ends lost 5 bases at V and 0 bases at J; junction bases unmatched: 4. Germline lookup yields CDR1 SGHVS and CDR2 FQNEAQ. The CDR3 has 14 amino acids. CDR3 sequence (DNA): TGTGCCAGCAGCGCGGACAGGCACTCCTACGAGCAGTACTTC. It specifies CASSADRHSYEQYF.

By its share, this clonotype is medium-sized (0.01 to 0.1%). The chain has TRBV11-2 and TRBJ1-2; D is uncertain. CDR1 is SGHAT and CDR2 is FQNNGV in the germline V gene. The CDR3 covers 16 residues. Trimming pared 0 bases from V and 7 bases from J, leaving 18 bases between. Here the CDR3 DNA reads TGTGCCAGCAGCTTAGACAGTGACCCTACGTGGGGTGGCTACACCTTC. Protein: CASSLDSDPTWGGYTF.

The CDR3 nucleotides read TGTGCCAGCAGTTACGCACCGGGACAGGAATACGAGCAGTACTTC. Translating gives CASSYAPGQEYEQYF. This chain joins TRBV6-2 or TRBV6-3 and TRBJ2-7, with 8 bases lining up with TRBD1. The V gene's germline CDR1 is MNHEY and CDR2 SVGEGT. CDR3 length: 15 amino acids. Germline trimming cut 2 bases from V and 4 bases from J; bases unmatched to any gene: 7.